This T cell receptor beta chain was found in a study of cytotoxic CD8 clonotypes in ibrutinib-treated CLL. The study's findings and limits: The study found clonality rose at ibrutinib response, then fell toward baseline at progression. Progressing patients had sampling times that differed from those of sustained-remission patients.

Genomic DNA (roughly 2 micrograms) was obtained from cryopreserved PBMCs for construction of TCR beta libraries. Germline assignment: CDR1 MNHEY and CDR2 SMNVEV (reference sequence). V was shortened by 5 bases and J by 4 bases, with 9 bases between the two germline ends. This CDR3 has 13 residues. Comments on this clone: Its target is not known.

Sequencing sought depths of 1 in 200,000 to 1 in 1 million T cells. Assay: immunoSEQ multiplex PCR; the TCRdb copy retains only in-frame clones and omits some. In the table there are approximately 74,000 clones, 80% of which are singletons. This sequence was found in a human donor with chronic lymphocytic leukemia. The sample consisted of PBMCs, taken at disease progression, from a patient treated with ibrutinib. The chain has TRBV27 and TRBJ1-5; no clear D. CDR3 in amino acids: CASSPTLNQPQHF. The CDR3 DNA reads as TGTGCCAGCAGTCCGACGCTAAATCAGCCCCAGCATTTT.